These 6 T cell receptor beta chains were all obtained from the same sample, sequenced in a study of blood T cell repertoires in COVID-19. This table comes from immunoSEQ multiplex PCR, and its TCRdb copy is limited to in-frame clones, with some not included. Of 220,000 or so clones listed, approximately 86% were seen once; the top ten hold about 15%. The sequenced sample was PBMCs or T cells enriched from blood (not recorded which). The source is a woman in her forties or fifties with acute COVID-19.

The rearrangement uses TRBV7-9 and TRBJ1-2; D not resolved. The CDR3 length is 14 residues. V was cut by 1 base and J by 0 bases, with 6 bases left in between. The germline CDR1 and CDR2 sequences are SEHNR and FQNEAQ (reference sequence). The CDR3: CASSLDSTNYGYTF. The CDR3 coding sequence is TGTGCCAGCAGCTTAGACAGTACTAACTATGGCTACACCTTC.

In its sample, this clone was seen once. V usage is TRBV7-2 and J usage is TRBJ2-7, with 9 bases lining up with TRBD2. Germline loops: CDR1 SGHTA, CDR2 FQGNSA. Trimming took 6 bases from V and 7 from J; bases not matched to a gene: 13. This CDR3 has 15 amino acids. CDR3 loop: CASRRLGTSSGEQYF. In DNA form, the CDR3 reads TGTGCCAGCAGGCGACTCGGGACTAGCTCTGGGGAGCAGTACTTC.

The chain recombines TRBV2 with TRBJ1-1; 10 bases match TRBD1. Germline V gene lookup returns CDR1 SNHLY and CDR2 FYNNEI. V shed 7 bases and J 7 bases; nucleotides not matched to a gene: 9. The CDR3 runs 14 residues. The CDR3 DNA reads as TGTGCCAGCATCAGACAGGGGGCGCGGGGTGAAGCTTTCTTT. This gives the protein CASIRQGARGEAFF.

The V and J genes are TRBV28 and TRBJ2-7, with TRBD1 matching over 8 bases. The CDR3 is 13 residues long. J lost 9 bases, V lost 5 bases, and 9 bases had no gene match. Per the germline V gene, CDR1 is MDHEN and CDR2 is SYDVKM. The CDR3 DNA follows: TGTGCCAGCAGTCCACCAGGGGGCGAAGGGCAGTACTTC. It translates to CASSPPGGEGQYF.

CDR3 sequence reads: CASRRVSYNEQFF. CDR3 nucleotides: TGTGCCAGCAGACGCGTGTCCTACAATGAGCAGTTCTTC. The J gene is TRBJ2-1, the V gene TRBV28; D gene ambiguous. The CDR3 consists of 13 residues. V was clipped by 6 bases and J by 1 base, with 7 bases between them. Germline V gene lookup returns CDR1 MDHEN and CDR2 SYDVKM.

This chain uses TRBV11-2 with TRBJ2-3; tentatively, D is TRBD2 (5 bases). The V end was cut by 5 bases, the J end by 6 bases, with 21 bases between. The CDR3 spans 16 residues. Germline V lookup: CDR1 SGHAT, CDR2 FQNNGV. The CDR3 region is CASSPRRDAAEDTQYF. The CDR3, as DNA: TGTGCCAGCAGCCCCCGACGGGATGCAGCCGAGGATACGCAGTATTTT.